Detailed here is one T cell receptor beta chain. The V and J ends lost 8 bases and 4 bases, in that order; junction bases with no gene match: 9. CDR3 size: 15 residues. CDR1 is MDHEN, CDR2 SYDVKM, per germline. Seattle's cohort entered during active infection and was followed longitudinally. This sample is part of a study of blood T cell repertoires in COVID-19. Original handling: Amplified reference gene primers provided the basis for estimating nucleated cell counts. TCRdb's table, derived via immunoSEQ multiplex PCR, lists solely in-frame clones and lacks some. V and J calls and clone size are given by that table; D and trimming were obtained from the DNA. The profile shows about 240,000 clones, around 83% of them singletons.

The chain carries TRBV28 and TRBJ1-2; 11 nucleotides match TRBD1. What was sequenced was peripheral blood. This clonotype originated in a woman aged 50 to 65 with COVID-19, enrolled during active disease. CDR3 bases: TGTGCCAGCTCCAGTCCCGGGACAGGGGGCTATGGCTACACCTTC. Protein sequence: CASSSPGTGGYGYTF.